Following are 11 T cell receptor beta chains from one sample sequenced in a study of spatial heterogeneity in lung cancer. TCRdb fed the 5' RACE reads into MiXCR, producing one record per CDR3 protein. The sample has about 110,000 distinct CDR3 sequences; about 10% are singletons. Sample time point: blood at routine non-recurrence follow-up after resection. Sequencing used PBMCs, obtained at follow-up. The receptors were gathered from a female donor with early-stage non-small cell lung cancer.

CDR3 sequence (DNA): TGTGCCAGCAGTTTAGCCAGACAAGAGACCCAGTACTTC. Its translation: CASSLARQETQYF. The rearrangement uses TRBV28 and TRBJ2-5; D remains ambiguous. The CDR3 is 13 residues long. Per the germline V gene, CDR1 is MDHEN and CDR2 is SYDVKM. Trimming took 2 bases from V and 2 from J, leaving 6 bases between them.

CDR3 bases: TGTGCCAGCAGCCAAGAGGCTAGCGGGAGAAAGACAGATACGCAGTATTTT. Translated, it gives CASSQEASGRKTDTQYF. This chain connects TRBV14 to TRBJ2-3, with TRBD2 identical over 10 bases. V lost 0 bases and J lost 3; bases outside the gene matches: 6. The germline V gene has CDR1 SGHDN and CDR2 FVKESK. There are 17 residues in the CDR3.

The V and J genes are TRBV20-1 and TRBJ2-1; 10 nucleotides match TRBD2. Trimming at V came to 2 bases and at J to 7 bases, leaving 5 bases not matched to a gene. The CDR3 covers 14 residues. Germline V gene lookup returns CDR1 DFQATT and CDR2 SNEGSKA (reference sequence). The chain's CDR3 is CSARPSGSRNEQFF. The DNA for the CDR3 is TGCAGTGCTAGACCTAGCGGGAGTAGGAATGAGCAGTTCTTC.

This clonotype was counted ten times or more. The chain carries TRBV5-5 and TRBJ1-1, with D hard to call. The CDR3 spans 14 residues. CDR1 SGHKS and CDR2 YYEKEE come from the germline V gene (reference sequence). Trimming left V 4 bases short and J 1 base short, with 11 bases between. For the CDR3, the DNA is TGTGCCAGCAGCCGTTCCTACCAGAACACTGAAGCTTTCTTT. This sequence encodes CASSRSYQNTEAFF.

The V call is TRBV28, the J call TRBJ1-3, with D hard to call. The V end was cut by 5 bases, the J end by 4 bases, with 12 bases between. Germline lookup yields CDR1 MDHEN and CDR2 SYDVKM. This CDR3 has 14 residues. CDR3 amino acids: CASSPTSMGNTIYF. The DNA of the CDR3 is TGTGCCAGCAGTCCGACAAGTATGGGAAACACCATATATTTT. Variable domain in full (rest from reference TRBV28 and TRBJ1-3): DVKVTQSSRYLVKRTGEKVFLECVQDMDHENMFWYRQDPGLGLRLIYFSYDVKMKEKGDIPEGYSVSREKKERFSLILESASTNQTSMYLCASSPTSMGNTIYFGEGSWLTVV.

This clonotype was counted many times. The rearrangement joins TRBV20-1 to TRBJ2-5; no firm D call. Germline V CDR1 and CDR2: DFQATT, SNEGSKA (reference sequence). Between the trimmed V and J ends, which lost 6 bases and 2 bases, there was a span of 7 bases. CDR3 size: 11 residues. CDR3 amino acids: CSARKQETQYF. CDR3 in DNA: TGCAGTGCAAGAAAACAAGAGACCCAGTACTTC.

This rearrangement joins TRBV18 to TRBJ2-7; 8 bases align to TRBD1. This CDR3 is built from 12 residues. V trimming: 4 bases; J trimming: 6 bases; junction bases outside the gene matches: 2. Germline V gene data show CDR1 as KGHSH and CDR2 as LQKENI. The CDR3 nucleotides read TGTGCCAGCTCACTGACAGGGGCCGAGCAGTACGTC. Translation: CASSLTGAEQYV.

The V gene is TRBV7-9, the J gene TRBJ2-7; no clear D gene. V was shortened by 2 bases and J by 6 bases, with 14 bases between the two germline ends. This CDR3 spans 14 amino acids. Germline V gene data show CDR1 as SEHNR and CDR2 as FQNEAQ (reference sequence). The CDR3 DNA is TGTGCCAGCAGCTTAATGAACGGAGCACCCGAGCAGTACTTC. Translating gives CASSLMNGAPEQYF.

This clonotype occurred a few times. The genes are TRBV19 and TRBJ1-3; 11 nucleotides line up with TRBD1. With 7 bases clipped from V and 5 bases from J, the junction kept 7 bases outside the gene matches. The length of the CDR3 is 15 residues. CDR1 and CDR2 (germline): LNHDA, SQIVND (reference sequence). This CDR3 reads CASTQGTGGRNTIYF. CDR3 in DNA: TGTGCCAGTACTCAAGGGACAGGGGGGAGAAACACCATATATTTT.

The chain links TRBV29-1 to TRBJ2-3; D is unresolved. Germline values: CDR1 SQVTM, CDR2 ANQGSEA. The CDR3 covers 13 residues. V lost 4 bases to trimming and J lost 7 bases, with 15 bases between them. CDR3 sequence: CSVVAYISNTQYF. CDR3 in DNA: TGCAGCGTTGTGGCCTATATCTCAAATACGCAGTATTTT.

This rearrangement joins TRBV5-4 to TRBJ2-2; the match to TRBD2 covers 7 bases. Germline CDR1 reads SGHNT; CDR2 reads YYREEE (reference sequence). After removal of 0 bases from V and 5 bases from J, the junction contained 7 bases not matched to a gene. The CDR3 has 16 residues. DNA for the CDR3: TGTGCCAGCAGCTTGGAGGGGCGGGAGAGGACCGGGGAGCTGTTTTTT. It is translated as CASSLEGRERTGELFF. Full variable domain (missing parts from reference TRBV5-4 and TRBJ2-2): ETGVTQSPTHLIKTRGQQVTLRCSSQSGHNTVSWYQQALGQGPQFIFQYYREEENGRGNFPPRFSGLQFPNYSSELNVNALELDDSALYLCASSLEGRERTGELFFGEGSRLTVL.